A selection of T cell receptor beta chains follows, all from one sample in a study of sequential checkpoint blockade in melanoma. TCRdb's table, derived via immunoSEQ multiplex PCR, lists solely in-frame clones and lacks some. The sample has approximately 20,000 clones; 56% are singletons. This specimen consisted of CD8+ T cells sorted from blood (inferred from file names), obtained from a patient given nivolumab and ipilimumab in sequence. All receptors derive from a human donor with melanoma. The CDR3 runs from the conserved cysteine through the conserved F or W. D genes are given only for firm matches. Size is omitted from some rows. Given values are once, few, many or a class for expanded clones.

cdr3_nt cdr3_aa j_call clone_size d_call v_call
TGTGCCAGCAGCTTGGCCGGCGGGGAGCTGTTTTTT CASSLAGGELFF TRBJ2-2 medium-sized . TRBV5-4
TGTGCCAGCAGTGAAGGAGACAGGGTCTACGAGCAGTACTTC CASSEGDRVYEQYF TRBJ2-7 . TRBD1 TRBV13
TGTGCCAGCAGCCACAACATAGGGGCGGGGGACCCAGATACGCAGTATTTT CASSHNIGAGDPDTQYF TRBJ2-3 few TRBD2 TRBV4-2
TGCAGCGTTGAAACGGGGGGGAAGGAAGGCTACACCTTC CSVETGGKEGYTF TRBJ1-2 . . TRBV29-1
TGCGCCAGCAGCCACGGACTAGCGGGAGTCACAGATACGCAGTATTTT CASSHGLAGVTDTQYF TRBJ2-3 . TRBD2 TRBV4-1
TGTGCCAGCAGCGACAGTTTGAACAATGAGCAGTTCTTC CASSDSLNNEQFF TRBJ2-1 few . TRBV6-1
TGTGCCAGAAGCCTGGGCCGGAGGACAGGGGGGTCACCCCTCCACTTT CARSLGRRTGGSPLHF TRBJ1-6 . TRBD1 TRBV5-3
TGTGCCAGCAGTTATGGACAGGGAGCCTACGAGCAGTACTTC CASSYGQGAYEQYF TRBJ2-7 . TRBD1 TRBV6-5
TGTGCCAGCAGCCCGGGACAGGGGGCGTATGGCTACACCTTC CASSPGQGAYGYTF TRBJ1-2 . TRBD1 TRBV7-7
TGCGCCAGCTTTGACAGAACCTCCTACGAGCAGTACTTC CASFDRTSYEQYF TRBJ2-7 few . TRBV5-1
TGTGCCAGCAGTGTCCACCGGGACTATTATCGCAATGAGCAGTTCTTC CASSVHRDYYRNEQFF TRBJ2-1 . TRBD2 TRBV2